A single T cell receptor (beta chain) is shown here with its context. Its cognate antigen is unknown. Repertoires were generated with immunoSEQ multiplex PCR, while TCRdb's copy carries only in-frame clones and drops some. Here the sample spans 150,000 to 200,000 clones, approximately 86% being singletons. The entry originates in a study of cytomegalovirus exposure and HLA in healthy donors. Germline CDR1 and CDR2: SNHLY and FYNNEI. The trim removed 9 bases at V and 5 bases at J, leaving 12 bases unmatched. The CDR3 runs to 15 residues. Whole-study findings and limits: Associated with cytomegalovirus, according to the listing, were 150 to 200 TCR beta chains.

The material sequenced was PBMCs. The receptor was derived from a man aged 18 to 35 in good health and CMV-seropositive. This rearrangement joins TRBV2 to TRBJ1-4, with 7 bases that match TRBD1. CDR3: CARRARDRKNEKLFF. CDR3 DNA: TGTGCCAGACGGGCCCGGGACAGAAAGAATGAAAAACTGTTTTTT.